The 20 T cell receptor beta chains reported below all come from one sample, sequenced in a study of blood T cells in healthy people across ages. Sample-barcoded 5' priming and a J-beta primer mix drove a second PCR of roughly 7 to 11 cycles. TCRdb used MiXCR to reprocess the 5' RACE reads, holding one entry per CDR3 protein. This sample has 1.5 million to 2 million distinct CDR3 sequences, with about 49% found just once. The sample taken for sequencing was blood. These receptor sequences come from a middle-aged woman in good health.

DNA of the CDR3: TGCAGTGCTAGAGGGACAACGGATGGCGAGCAGTACTTC. Its translation is CSARGTTDGEQYF. The chain is built from TRBV20-1 and TRBJ2-7, with a weak D call TRBD1 (5 bases). V was shortened by 1 base and J by 6 bases, with 13 bases between the two germline ends. The CDR3 covers 13 residues. The germline V gene has CDR1 DFQATT and CDR2 SNEGSKA (reference sequence).

V usage is TRBV20-1 and J usage is TRBJ2-7, with 10 positions matching TRBD2. The CDR3 extends over 13 amino acids. Germline V gene lookup returns CDR1 DFQATT and CDR2 SNEGSKA (reference sequence). The ends lost 2 bases at V and 3 bases at J; junction bases unmatched: 1. CDR3 coding DNA: TGCAGTGCTAGACTAGCGGGGGACTACGAGCAGTACTTC. Encoded protein: CSARLAGDYEQYF.

V is TRBV5-1 and J is TRBJ2-3; D may be TRBD1 (5 bases). CDR3 length: 15 amino acids. Trimming shortened V by 0 bases and J by 4 bases, and 12 bases separated the two germline ends. CDR1 and CDR2 (germline): SGHRS, YFSETQ. CDR3 sequence reads: CASSLGQKGADTQYF. CDR3 bases: TGCGCCAGCAGCTTGGGCCAGAAAGGGGCAGATACGCAGTATTTT. The complete variable domain, with remaining parts taken from reference TRBV5-1 and TRBJ2-3, reads KAGVTQTPRYLIKTRGQQVTLSCSPISGHRSVSWYQQTPGQGLQFLFEYFSETQRNKGNFPGRFSGRQFSNSRSEMNVSTLELGDSALYLCASSLGQKGADTQYFGPGTRLTVL.

This clonotype was observed a few times. The chain uses TRBV5-1 and TRBJ2-5; D possibly corresponds to TRBD2 (6 bases). Germline assignment: CDR1 SGHRS and CDR2 YFSETQ. V was shortened by 4 bases and J by 5 bases, with 9 bases between the two germline ends. The CDR3 runs 12 residues. The CDR3 is CASSGEEETQYF. For the CDR3, the DNA is TGCGCCAGCAGCGGGGAGGAGGAGACCCAGTACTTC.

The chain combines TRBV2 with TRBJ2-7, with 9 nucleotides matching TRBD2. The J call may be in error: the DNA end matches TRBJ2-5 better. Germline loops: CDR1 SNHLY, CDR2 FYNNEI. This CDR3 spans 17 amino acids. The CDR3: CASSGPRLAAGRETQYF. CDR3 DNA sequence: TGTGCCAGCAGTGGTCCACGACTAGCGGCGGGCCGAGAGACCCAGTACTTC.

This clonotype was seen only once. The chain employs TRBV7-2 and TRBJ2-1, with 10 bases matching TRBD2. CDR1 and CDR2 (germline): SGHTA, FQGNSA. The CDR3 consists of 16 residues. Germline trimming cut 6 bases from V and 4 bases from J; bases unmatched to any gene: 9. The CDR3 protein is CASSYQGLASYNEQFF. The CDR3 DNA reads TGTGCCAGCAGTTACCAGGGACTAGCGTCTTACAATGAGCAGTTCTTC.

In this sample, this clonotype turned up once. This rearrangement joins TRBV9 to TRBJ2-3, with a tentative D call TRBD2 (5 bases). Germline lookup yields CDR1 SGDLS and CDR2 YYNGEE. The CDR3 has 15 amino acids. V was pared by 0 bases and J by 2 bases, with 10 bases between. Written as DNA, the CDR3 is TGTGCCAGCAGCGTAGTCGGGGTCGTCACAGATACGCAGTATTTT. Amino acids: CASSVVGVVTDTQYF.

The chain is built from TRBV24-1 and TRBJ2-5; either TRBD1 or TRBD2 may supply D (5 bases each). The CDR3 is 16 residues long. Trimming left V 1 base short and J 2 bases short, with 13 bases between. From germline, CDR1 is KGHDR and CDR2 SFDVKD. The CDR3 region has the DNA TGTGCCACCAGTGATTTTGGCCGGGACCTGCAAGAGACCCAGTACTTC. Translating it yields CATSDFGRDLQETQYF.

The chain has TRBV6-6 and TRBJ2-5; D not resolved. The J call could be wrong; TRBJ2-7 is a better fit for the DNA end. This CDR3 spans 12 amino acids. Germline loops: CDR1 MNHNY, CDR2 SVGAGI (reference sequence). The CDR3 spells CASRDPRNEQYF. Written as DNA, the CDR3 is TGTGCCAGCAGGGACCCACGGAACGAGCAGTACTTC.

The J gene is TRBJ1-2, the V gene TRBV6-2 or TRBV6-3; the D is unclear. Germline CDR1 reads MNHEY; CDR2 reads SVGEGT. This CDR3 region has 14 residues. V was clipped by 10 bases and J by 4 bases, with 19 bases between them. The CDR3 is CATRAGSSVYGYTF. In nucleotides, the CDR3 is TGTGCCACAAGGGCGGGCAGTTCCGTCTATGGCTACACCTTC.

This clonotype was counted once. The chain carries TRBV19 and TRBJ1-1, with D perhaps matching TRBD1 (5 bases). This CDR3 has 11 residues. CDR1 and CDR2 from the germline V gene are LNHDA and SQIVND (reference sequence). The V end was cut by 8 bases, the J end by 6 bases, with 10 bases between. The DNA for the CDR3 is TGTGCCAGTGGGACGGGCGCTGAAGCTTTCTTT. The encoded protein is CASGTGAEAFF.

This chain joins TRBV20-1 and TRBJ2-1; D may be TRBD1 (5 bases). The J call could be wrong; TRBJ2-7 is a better fit for the DNA end. The CDR3 is 12 residues long. Looked up from germline, CDR1 is DFQATT and CDR2 is SNEGSKA (reference sequence). The CDR3 here is CSARTTYNEQYF. For the CDR3, the DNA is TGCAGTGCCCGGACAACCTACAATGAGCAGTACTTC.

V gene TRBV4-2 combines with J gene TRBJ2-1; 14 bases line up with TRBD2. Germline CDR1 and CDR2: LGHNA and YNFKEQ. The CDR3 loop spans 16 amino acids. With 0 bases clipped from V and 10 bases from J, the junction kept 5 bases outside the gene matches. The CDR3 DNA reads TGTGCCAGCAGCCAAGATCTTAGGACTAGCGGGGGGGAGCAGTTCTTC. Protein sequence: CASSQDLRTSGGEQFF.

The rearrangement links TRBV3-1 to TRBJ1-2; no reliable D call. The CDR3 is 15 residues long. Germline-derived CDR1 and CDR2 are LGHDT and YNNKEL (reference sequence). Trimming took off 3 bases at V and 4 bases at J, with 15 bases between the two ends. CDR3 coding DNA: TGTGCCAGCAGCCAGAACAATGACGGCCGCTATGGCTACACCTTC. This codes for CASSQNNDGRYGYTF.

This chain connects TRBV15 to TRBJ2-5, with a weak D call TRBD1 (6 bases). Per germline, CDR1 LNHNV and CDR2 YYDKDF (reference sequence). The CDR3 has 16 residues. Between the trimmed V and J ends, which lost 3 bases and 2 bases, there was a span of 16 bases. CDR3 coding DNA: TGTGCCACCAGCAGCGACAGGAGACGTCTACAAGAGACCCAGTACTTC. Protein product: CATSSDRRRLQETQYF. The entire variable domain, with the rest obtained from reference TRBV15 and TRBJ2-5, is as follows: DAMVIQNPRYQVTQFGKPVTLSCSQTLNHNVMYWYQQKSSQAPKLLFHYYDKDFNNEADTPDNFQSRRPNTSFCFLDIRSPGLGDTAMYLCATSSDRRRLQETQYFGPGTRLLVL.

The gene calls are TRBV29-1 and TRBJ1-1; TRBD1 agrees at 7 bases. V shed 6 bases, J shed 0 bases, and the junction held 1 base outside the gene matches. The germline V gene encodes CDR1 SQVTM and CDR2 ANQGSEA. This CDR3 is 12 amino acids long. DNA for the CDR3: TGCAGCGTGGACAGGATGAACACTGAAGCTTTCTTT. It is translated as CSVDRMNTEAFF. The entire variable domain, with the rest obtained from reference TRBV29-1 and TRBJ1-1, is as follows: SAVISQKPSRDICQRGTSLTIQCQVDSQVTMMFWYRQQPGQSLTLIATANQGSEATYESGFVIDKFPISRPNLTFSTLTVSNMSPEDSSIYLCSVDRMNTEAFFGQGTRLTVV.

This clonotype was counted once. The chain is built from TRBV12-3 or TRBV12-4 and TRBJ2-1; D gene ambiguous. The CDR3 sequence is 12 residues long. Trimming stripped 6 bases from V and 9 bases from J, with 12 bases between. CDR3: CASRLGYGEQFF. The CDR3 bases are TGTGCCAGCAGGCTAGGGTACGGTGAGCAGTTCTTC.

The chain carries TRBV7-6 and TRBJ1-2; D might be TRBD1 (6 bases). Germline CDR1 reads SGHVS; CDR2 reads FNYEAQ. Between the trimmed V and J ends, which lost 7 bases and 7 bases, there was a span of 16 bases. The CDR3 consists of 13 residues. The CDR3 protein is CASTILPGAGYTF. CDR3 DNA: TGTGCCAGCACCATACTCCCGGGGGCTGGCTACACCTTC. Filled out from reference TRBV7-6 and TRBJ1-2, the complete variable domain reads GAGVSQSPRYKVTKRGQDVALRCDPISGHVSLYWYRQALGQGPEFLTYFNYEAQQDKSGLPNDRFSAERPEGSISTLTIQRTEQRDSAMYRCASTILPGAGYTFGSGTRLTVV.

This clonotype was detected once. The chain uses TRBV27 and TRBJ1-6, with D possibly being TRBD1 (5 bases). The CDR3 totals 11 residues. The V end lost 6 bases, the J end lost 17 bases, and 14 bases lay between the germline ends. Germline loops: CDR1 MNHEY, CDR2 SMNVEV (reference sequence). The CDR3 bases are TGTGCCAGCAGCCACGGGGGGATAATCCACTTT. Translated, it gives CASSHGGIIHF.

This chain connects TRBV6-6 to TRBJ2-3; D is possibly TRBD2 (6 bases). CDR3 length: 14 amino acids. Germline V gene lookup returns CDR1 MNHNY and CDR2 SVGAGI (reference sequence). Trimming removed 6 bases at V and 2 bases at J, with 12 bases between. This CDR3 is CASSRGLYTDTQYF. CDR3 bases: TGTGCCAGCAGCCGGGGACTCTACACAGATACGCAGTATTTT.